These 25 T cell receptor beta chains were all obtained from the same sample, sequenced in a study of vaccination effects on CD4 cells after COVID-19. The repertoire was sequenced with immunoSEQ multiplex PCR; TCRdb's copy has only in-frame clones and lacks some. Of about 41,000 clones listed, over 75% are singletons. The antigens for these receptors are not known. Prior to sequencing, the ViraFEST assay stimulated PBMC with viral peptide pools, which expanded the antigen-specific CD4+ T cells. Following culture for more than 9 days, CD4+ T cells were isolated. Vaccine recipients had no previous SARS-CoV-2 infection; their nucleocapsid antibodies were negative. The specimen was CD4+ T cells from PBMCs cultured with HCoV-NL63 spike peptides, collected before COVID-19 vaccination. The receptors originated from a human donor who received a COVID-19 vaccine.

CDR3 in DNA: TGCGCCAGCAGCTATAGGCTACAGGGTCAGAACACTGAAGCTTTCTTT. It translates to CASSYRLQGQNTEAFF. The V call is TRBV5-1, the J call TRBJ1-1; tentatively, D is TRBD1 (6 bases). Germline V lookup: CDR1 SGHRS, CDR2 YFSETQ. V shed 3 bases and J shed 1 base, with 16 bases lying between them. This CDR3 is built from 16 residues.

CDR3 sequence: CASIRQPANTGELFF. The CDR3 region has the DNA TGTGCGTCGATCAGGCAGCCGGCGAACACCGGGGAGCTGTTTTTT. The chain couples TRBV11-2 to TRBJ2-2; D ambiguous. Germline values: CDR1 SGHAT, CDR2 FQNNGV. CDR3 length equals 15 residues.

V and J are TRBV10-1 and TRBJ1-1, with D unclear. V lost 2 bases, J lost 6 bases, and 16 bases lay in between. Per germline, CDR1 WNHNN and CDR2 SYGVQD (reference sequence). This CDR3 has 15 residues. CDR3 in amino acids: CASSETAGGWAEAFF. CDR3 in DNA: TGCGCCAGCAGTGAGACGGCAGGCGGGTGGGCTGAAGCTTTCTTT.

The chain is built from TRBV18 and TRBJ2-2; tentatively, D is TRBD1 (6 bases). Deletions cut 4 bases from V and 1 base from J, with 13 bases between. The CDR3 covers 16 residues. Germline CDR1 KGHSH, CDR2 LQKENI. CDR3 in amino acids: CASSLTGTLNTGELFF. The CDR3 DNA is TGTGCCAGCTCACTAACCGGGACATTGAACACCGGGGAGCTGTTTTTT.

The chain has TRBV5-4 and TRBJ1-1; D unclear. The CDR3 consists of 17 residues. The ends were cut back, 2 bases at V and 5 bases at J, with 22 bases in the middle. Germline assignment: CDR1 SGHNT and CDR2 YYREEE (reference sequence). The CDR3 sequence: CASSLTTLAGAGTEAFF. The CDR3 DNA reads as TGTGCCAGCAGCTTAACTACCTTGGCGGGTGCGGGAACTGAAGCTTTCTTT.

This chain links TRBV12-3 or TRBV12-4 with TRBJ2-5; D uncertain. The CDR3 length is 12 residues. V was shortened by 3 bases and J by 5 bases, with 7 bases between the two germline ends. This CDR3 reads CASSFKMETQYF. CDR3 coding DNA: TGTGCCAGCAGTTTCAAAATGGAGACCCAGTACTTC.

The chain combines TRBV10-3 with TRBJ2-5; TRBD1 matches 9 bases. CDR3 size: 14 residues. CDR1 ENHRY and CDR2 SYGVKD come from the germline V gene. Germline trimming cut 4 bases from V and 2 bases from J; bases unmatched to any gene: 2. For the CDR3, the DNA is TGTGCCATCAGTGGTGGACAGGGGCAAGAGACCCAGTACTTC. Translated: CAISGGQGQETQYF.

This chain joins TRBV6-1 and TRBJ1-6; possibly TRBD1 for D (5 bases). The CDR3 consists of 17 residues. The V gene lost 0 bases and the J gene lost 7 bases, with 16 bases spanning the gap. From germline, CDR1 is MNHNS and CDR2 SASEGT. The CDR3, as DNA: TGTGCCAGCAGTGAAGCTACTTTCTTTGGGGGAAATTCACCCCTCCACTTT. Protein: CASSEATFFGGNSPLHF.

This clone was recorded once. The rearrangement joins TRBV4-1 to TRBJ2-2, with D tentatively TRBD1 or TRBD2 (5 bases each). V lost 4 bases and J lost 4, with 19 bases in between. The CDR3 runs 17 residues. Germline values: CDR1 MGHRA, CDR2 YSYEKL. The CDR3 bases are TGCGCCAGCAGCCCAAGAACGGGGCTTGAATCCACCGGGGAGCTGTTTTTT. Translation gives CASSPRTGLESTGELFF.

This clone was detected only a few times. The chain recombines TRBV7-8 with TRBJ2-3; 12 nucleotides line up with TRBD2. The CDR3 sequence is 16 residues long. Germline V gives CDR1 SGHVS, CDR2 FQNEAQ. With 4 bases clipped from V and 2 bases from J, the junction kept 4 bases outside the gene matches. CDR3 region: CASSSGLAGTTDTQYF. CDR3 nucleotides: TGTGCCAGCAGCTCCGGACTAGCGGGGACCACAGATACGCAGTATTTT. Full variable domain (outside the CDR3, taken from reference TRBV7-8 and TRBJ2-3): GAGVSQSPRYKVAKRGQDVALRCDPISGHVSLFWYQQALGQGPEFLTYFQNEAQLDKSGLPSDRFFAERPEGSVSTLKIQRTQQEDSAVYLCASSSGLAGTTDTQYFGPGTRLTVL.

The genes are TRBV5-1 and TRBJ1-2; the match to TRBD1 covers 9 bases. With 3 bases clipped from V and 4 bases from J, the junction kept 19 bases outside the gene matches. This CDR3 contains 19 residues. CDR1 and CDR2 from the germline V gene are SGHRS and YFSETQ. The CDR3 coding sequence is TGCGCCAGCAGCTCGGGGGACAGGGCAGACCTACGACCCCTCTATGGCTACACCTTC. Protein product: CASSSGDRADLRPLYGYTF.

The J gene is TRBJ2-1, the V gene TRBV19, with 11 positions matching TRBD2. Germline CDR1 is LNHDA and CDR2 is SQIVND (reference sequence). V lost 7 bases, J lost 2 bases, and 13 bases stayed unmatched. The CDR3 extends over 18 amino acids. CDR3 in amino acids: CASISTGLAGGPYNEQFF. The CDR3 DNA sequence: TGTGCCAGTATCTCCACAGGGCTAGCGGGGGGACCCTACAATGAGCAGTTCTTC.

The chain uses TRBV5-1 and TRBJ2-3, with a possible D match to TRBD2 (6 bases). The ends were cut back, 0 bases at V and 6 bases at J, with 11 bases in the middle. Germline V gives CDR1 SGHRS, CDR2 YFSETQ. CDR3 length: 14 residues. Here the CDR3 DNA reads TGCGCCAGCAGCTTGGGCGGGATAGGCGATACGCAGTATTTT. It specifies CASSLGGIGDTQYF.

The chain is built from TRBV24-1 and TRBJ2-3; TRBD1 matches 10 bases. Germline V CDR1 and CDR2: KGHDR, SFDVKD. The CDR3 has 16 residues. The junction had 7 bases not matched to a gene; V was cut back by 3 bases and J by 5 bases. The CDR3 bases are TGTGCCACCAGTGATAGACAGGGGGCTGGGGGAGATACGCAGTATTTT. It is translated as CATSDRQGAGGDTQYF.

In DNA form, the CDR3 reads TGTGCCAGCAGCTCTAGCGGGGGGAAAGAGACCCAGTACTTC. It codes for CASSSSGGKETQYF. This chain uses TRBV28 with TRBJ2-5; 11 positions match TRBD2. Germline CDR1 MDHEN, CDR2 SYDVKM. The CDR3 runs to 14 residues. The trim removed 6 bases at V and 3 bases at J, leaving 3 bases unmatched.

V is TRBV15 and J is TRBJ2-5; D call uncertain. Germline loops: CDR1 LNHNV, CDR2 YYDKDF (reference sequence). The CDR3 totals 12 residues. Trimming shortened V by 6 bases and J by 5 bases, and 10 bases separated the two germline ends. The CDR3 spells CATSLVRETQYF. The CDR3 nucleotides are TGTGCCACCAGTCTTGTTCGGGAGACCCAGTACTTC.

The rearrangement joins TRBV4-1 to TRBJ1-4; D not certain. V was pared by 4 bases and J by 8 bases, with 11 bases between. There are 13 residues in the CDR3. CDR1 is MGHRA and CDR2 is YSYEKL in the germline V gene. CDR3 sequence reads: CASSLGGREKLFF. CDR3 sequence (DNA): TGCGCCAGCAGCCTTGGAGGGAGAGAAAAACTGTTTTTT.

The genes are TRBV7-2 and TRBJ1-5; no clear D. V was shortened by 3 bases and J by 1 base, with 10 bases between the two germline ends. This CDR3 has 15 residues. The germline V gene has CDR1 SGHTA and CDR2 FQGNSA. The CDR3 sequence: CASSFGGWSNQPQHF. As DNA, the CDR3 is TGTGCCAGCAGCTTCGGAGGGTGGAGCAATCAGCCCCAGCATTTT.

The CDR3 region is CASSLYQGVINEKLFF. CDR3 DNA: TGTGCCAGCAGCTTATATCAGGGGGTCATTAATGAAAAACTGTTTTTT. V and J are TRBV5-6 and TRBJ1-4; 7 bases fit TRBD1. Germline V gives CDR1 SGHDT, CDR2 YYEEEE. V lost 2 bases, J lost 4 bases, and 8 bases stayed unmatched. There are 16 residues in the CDR3. Full variable domain (outside the CDR3, taken from reference TRBV5-6 and TRBJ1-4): DAGVTQSPTHLIKTRGQQVTLRCSPKSGHDTVSWYQQALGQGPQFIFQYYEEEERQRGNFPDRFSGHQFPNYSSELNVNALLLGDSALYLCASSLYQGVINEKLFFGSGTQLSVL.

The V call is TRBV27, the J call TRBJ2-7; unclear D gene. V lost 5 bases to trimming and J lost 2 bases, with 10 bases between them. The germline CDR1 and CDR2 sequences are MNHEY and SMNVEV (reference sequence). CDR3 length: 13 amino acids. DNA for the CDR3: TGTGCCAGCAGTACGCGACCGGCCTACGAGCAGTACGTC. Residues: CASSTRPAYEQYV.

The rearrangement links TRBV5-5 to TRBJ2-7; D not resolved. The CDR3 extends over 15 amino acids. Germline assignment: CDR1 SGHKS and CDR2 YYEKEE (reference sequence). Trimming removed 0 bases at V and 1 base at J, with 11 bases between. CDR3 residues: CASSLGGGLSYEQYV. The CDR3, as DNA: TGTGCCAGCAGCTTGGGCGGCGGATTATCCTACGAGCAGTACGTC.

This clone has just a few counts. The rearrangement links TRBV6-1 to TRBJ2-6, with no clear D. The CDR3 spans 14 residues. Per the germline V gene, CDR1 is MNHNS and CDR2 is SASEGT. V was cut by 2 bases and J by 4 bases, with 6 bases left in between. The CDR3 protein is CASSESPGANVLTF. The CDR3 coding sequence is TGTGCCAGCAGTGAAAGTCCCGGGGCCAACGTCCTGACTTTC.

The CDR3 nucleotides read TGTGCCACCAGCAGAGACATTCAGGAGACCCAGTACTTC. It specifies CATSRDIQETQYF. The J gene is TRBJ2-5, the V gene TRBV15; D uncertain. Germline V gene data show CDR1 as LNHNV and CDR2 as YYDKDF (reference sequence). Trimming removed 0 bases from V and 5 bases from J, with 7 bases in between. The CDR3 has 13 residues. Based on the CDR3 plus reference TRBV15 and TRBJ2-5, the full variable domain is DAMVIQNPRYQVTQFGKPVTLSCSQTLNHNVMYWYQQKSSQAPKLLFHYYDKDFNNEADTPDNFQSRRPNTSFCFLDIRSPGLGDTAMYLCATSRDIQETQYFGPGTRLLVL.

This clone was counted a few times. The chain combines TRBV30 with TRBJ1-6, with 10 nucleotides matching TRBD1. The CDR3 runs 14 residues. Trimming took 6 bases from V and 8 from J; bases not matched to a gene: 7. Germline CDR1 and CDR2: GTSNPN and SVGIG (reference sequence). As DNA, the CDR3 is TGTGCCTGCTCCGGACAGGGGGTACATTCACCCCTCCACTTT. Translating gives CACSGQGVHSPLHF.

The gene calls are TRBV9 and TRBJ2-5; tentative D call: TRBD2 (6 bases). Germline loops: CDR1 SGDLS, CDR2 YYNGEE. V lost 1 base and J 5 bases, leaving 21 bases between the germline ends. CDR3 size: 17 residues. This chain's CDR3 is CASSVQAGTEGFETQYF. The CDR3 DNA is TGTGCCAGCAGCGTACAGGCTGGGACGGAGGGGTTTGAGACCCAGTACTTC.